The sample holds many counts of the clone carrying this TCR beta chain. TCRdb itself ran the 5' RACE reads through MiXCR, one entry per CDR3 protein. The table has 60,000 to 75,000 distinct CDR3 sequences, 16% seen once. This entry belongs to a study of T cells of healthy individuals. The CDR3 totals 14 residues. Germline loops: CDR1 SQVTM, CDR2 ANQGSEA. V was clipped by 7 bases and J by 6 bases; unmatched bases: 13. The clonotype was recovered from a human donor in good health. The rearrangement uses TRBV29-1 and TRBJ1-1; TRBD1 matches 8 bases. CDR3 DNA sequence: TGCAGCGGGAATCAGGGGGCGCTTCTGTCTGAAGCTTTCTTT. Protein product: CSGNQGALLSEAFF.